This TCR beta chain originates from a study of blood T cell repertoires in COVID-19. As processed by the authors: Amplification with reference gene primers provided the estimates of nucleated cell counts. TCRdb keeps only in-frame clones here, not all; method: immunoSEQ multiplex PCR. V, J and clone size derive from that table, while D and trimming were established from the DNA sequence. The table records fewer than 350,000 clones, around 85% of them present only once. This CDR3 spans 16 amino acids. CDR1 SGHNT and CDR2 YYREEE come from the germline V gene (reference sequence). V was clipped by 1 base and J by 4 bases; unmatched bases: 8.

The chain combines TRBV5-4 with TRBJ2-7; 10 bases line up with TRBD2. The sequenced material came from peripheral blood. The TCR originated in a woman between 45 and 65 years old with active or convalescent COVID-19. The CDR3 coding sequence is TGTGCCAGCAGCTTGTGGCTAGCGGGAGTAGGTTACGAGCAGTACTTC. This encodes CASSLWLAGVGYEQYF.